Included here is one TCR beta chain sequence, with context. The antigen remains unidentified. The CDR3 covers 12 residues. The data stem from a study of cytomegalovirus exposure and HLA in healthy donors. Study in general: There were some 410 genotyped donors. Of these, roughly 82% fell in the genetic ancestry cluster associated with self-reported Caucasian donors. Study results and caveats: Some segments of the V type, notably TRBV6-2 and TRBV6-3, were excluded as indistinguishable.

Both 60 Vbeta primers and 13 Jbeta primers went into the PCR. Authors' analysis steps: Among the unique TCR beta chains that a later analysis counted, some 73 million in all, some 10 million were shared. Assay: immunoSEQ multiplex PCR; the TCRdb copy retains only in-frame clones and omits some. From that table come the V and J calls and clone size; the DNA was used to work out D and trimming. The sample lists about 130,000 clones, around 72% occurring once. V usage is TRBV21-1 and J usage is TRBJ2-5; TRBD2 reflects the table's D call only, with no check against the DNA. With the DNA end fitting TRBJ2-7 better, the J assignment may be wrong. TRBV21-1 is a pseudogene segment. Sequencing input: PBMCs. The clonotype originates from a man between 45 and 60 years old in good health and CMV-seropositive. The DNA of the CDR3 is TGTGCCAGCAGCCAAGCGGTTCACGAGCAGTACTTC. Amino acids: CASSQAVHEQYF.